This T cell receptor beta chain appears in the sequencing data of a study of post-analysis software for immune sequencing data. This clonotype appeared a few times. The antigen remains unidentified. The authors incorporated unique molecular identifiers into the TCR beta cDNA libraries. Each CDR3 protein gets one entry after TCRdb re-called the PCR reads with MiXCR. The repertoire holds roughly 800,000 distinct CDR3 sequences, 35% to 55% seen once, with 4.9% in the top ten. Germline CDR1 reads DFQATT; CDR2 reads SNEGSKA (reference sequence). The CDR3 is 11 residues long. Study-wide results and limits: Four to six TRBV segments, including TRBV5-6, TRBV5-1 and TRBV20-1, were more frequent in patients than controls.

This TCR was sampled from a girl aged 5 to 17 with multiple sclerosis. Sequencing input: blood. This chain connects TRBV20-1 to TRBJ2-5, with D unclear. The DNA end is a closer match to TRBJ2-7, so the J assignment may be wrong. The CDR3 here is CSATSSSEQYF. CDR3 nucleotide sequence: TGCAGTGCTACCTCTTCGAGCGAGCAGTACTTC.